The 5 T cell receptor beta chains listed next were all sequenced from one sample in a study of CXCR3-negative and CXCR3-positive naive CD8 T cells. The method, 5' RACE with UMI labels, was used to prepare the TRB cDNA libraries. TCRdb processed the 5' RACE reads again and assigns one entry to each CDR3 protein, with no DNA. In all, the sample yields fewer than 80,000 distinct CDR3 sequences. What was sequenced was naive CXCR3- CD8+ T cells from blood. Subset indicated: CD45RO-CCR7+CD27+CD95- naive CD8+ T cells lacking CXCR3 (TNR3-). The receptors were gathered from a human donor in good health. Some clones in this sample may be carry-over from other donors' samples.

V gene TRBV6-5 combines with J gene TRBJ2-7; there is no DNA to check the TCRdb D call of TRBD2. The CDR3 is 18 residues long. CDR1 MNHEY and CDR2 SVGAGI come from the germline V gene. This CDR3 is CASSYSGLAGGRYDEQYF.

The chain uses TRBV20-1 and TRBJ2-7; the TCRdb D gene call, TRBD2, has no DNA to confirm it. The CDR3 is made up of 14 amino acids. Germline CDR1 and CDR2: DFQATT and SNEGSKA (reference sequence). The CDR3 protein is CSALPGLSSYEQYF.

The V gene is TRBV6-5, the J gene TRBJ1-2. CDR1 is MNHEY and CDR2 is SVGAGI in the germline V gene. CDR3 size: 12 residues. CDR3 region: CASSYNNYGYTF.

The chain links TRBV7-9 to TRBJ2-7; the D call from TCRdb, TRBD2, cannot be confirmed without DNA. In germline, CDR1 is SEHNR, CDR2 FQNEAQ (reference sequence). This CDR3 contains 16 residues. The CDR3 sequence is CASSLVAGPSSYEQYF.

CDR3 sequence: CSGLGTEGRNEAFF. This chain uses TRBV29-1 with TRBJ1-1; TCRdb's assignment of TRBD1 cannot be checked, as there is no DNA. This CDR3 contains 14 residues. The germline V gene encodes CDR1 SQVTM and CDR2 ANQGSEA.